A single sample gave rise to the 27 T cell receptor beta chains below, sequenced in a study of CD8+ T cells in alopecia areata. This sample's treatment: oral pan-JAK inhibitor, 5-10 mg twice daily. It was cDNA, reverse transcribed from extracted RNA, that served as the sequencing template. Sequencing was performed with immunoSEQ multiplex PCR; in TCRdb, only in-frame clones are kept and a portion is missing. The sample consists of roughly 220,000 clones, around two fifths of them appearing once. This material consisted of CD4+ T cells sorted from blood, taken between weeks 30 and 35, from a patient treated with tofacitinib. The receptors shown here come from a human donor with alopecia areata.

This chain connects TRBV2 to TRBJ1-5, with 8 bases identical to TRBD1. V lost 4 bases and J lost 9; bases outside the gene matches: 17. Germline values: CDR1 SNHLY, CDR2 FYNNEI. The CDR3 spans 17 residues. This CDR3 is CASSASVRRQGFGPQHF. The CDR3 DNA follows: TGTGCCAGCAGTGCAAGTGTTCGGCGACAGGGGTTTGGGCCCCAGCATTTT. Supplemented by reference TRBV2 and TRBJ1-5, the full variable domain reads EPEVTQTPSHQVTQMGQEVILRCVPISNHLYFYWYRQILGQKVEFLVSFYNNEISEKSEIFDDQFSVERPDGSNFTLKIRSTKLEDSAMYFCASSASVRRQGFGPQHFGDGTRLSIL.

This chain joins TRBV2 and TRBJ2-2; D is perhaps TRBD1 (5 bases). Trimming left V 6 bases short and J 6 bases short, with 8 bases between. From germline, CDR1 is SNHLY and CDR2 FYNNEI. CDR3 length: 12 amino acids. In DNA form, the CDR3 reads TGTGCCAGCAGGCAGGGTGCCGGGGAGCTGTTTTTT. It yields the protein CASRQGAGELFF.

The V gene is TRBV5-1, the J gene TRBJ2-3; D call uncertain. Per the germline V gene, CDR1 is SGHRS and CDR2 is YFSETQ. The V end lost 0 bases, the J end lost 3 bases, and 5 bases lay between the germline ends. The CDR3 loop spans 13 amino acids. CDR3 sequence (DNA): TGCGCCAGCAGCTTGGAGGTGACAGATACGCAGTATTTT. It specifies CASSLEVTDTQYF.

In its sample, this clone was seen once. This CDR3 reads CASTPIGASYEQYF. The CDR3 nucleotides read TGTGCCAGCACCCCAATTGGGGCCTCCTACGAGCAGTACTTC. The chain links TRBV7-9 to TRBJ2-7, with D perhaps TRBD1 (5 bases). The V end was cut by 7 bases, the J end by 0 bases, with 13 bases between. Germline CDR1 is SEHNR and CDR2 is FQNEAQ (reference sequence). The CDR3 loop spans 14 amino acids.

In this sample, this clone turned up a few times. The V and J genes are TRBV23-1 and TRBJ2-3; possibly TRBD1 or TRBD2 for D (5 bases each). TRBV23-1 is given ORF status, its function remaining uncertain. The V end lost 3 bases, the J end lost 0 bases, and 25 bases lay between the germline ends. This CDR3 is built from 20 residues. This chain's CDR3 is CASSHFGATRTSPSTDTQYF. The CDR3 DNA reads TGCGCCAGCAGTCATTTTGGGGCAACCCGGACTTCACCTAGCACAGATACGCAGTATTTT.

The J gene is TRBJ2-2, the V gene TRBV11-2; D possibly corresponds to TRBD2 (6 bases). V was shortened by 6 bases and J by 6 bases, with 23 bases between the two germline ends. This CDR3 has 17 amino acids. Per the germline V gene, CDR1 is SGHAT and CDR2 is FQNNGV. CDR3: CASSTAGMVGPPGELFF. CDR3 bases: TGTGCCAGCAGTACCGCGGGGATGGTGGGGCCCCCCGGGGAGCTGTTTTTT.

This clone was picked up a small number of times. This chain joins TRBV20-1 and TRBJ2-3; no firm D call. The CDR3 loop spans 10 amino acids. Looked up from germline, CDR1 is DFQATT and CDR2 is SNEGSKA (reference sequence). V was shortened by 6 bases and J by 5 bases, with 6 bases between the two germline ends. The CDR3 region is CSAGRDTQYF. CDR3 sequence (DNA): TGCAGTGCAGGGCGAGATACGCAGTATTTT.

The chain recombines TRBV6-5 with TRBJ1-1; D is ambiguous. CDR3 length: 14 amino acids. Trimming took 0 bases from V and 10 from J, leaving 15 bases between them. Germline loops: CDR1 MNHEY, CDR2 SVGAGI. Here the CDR3 reads CASSYSAGNLVAFF. The CDR3 bases are TGTGCCAGCAGTTACTCGGCGGGGAATCTCGTAGCTTTCTTT.

The chain uses TRBV2 and TRBJ2-2, with D possibly matching TRBD2 (6 bases). The CDR3 covers 15 residues. V was clipped by 3 bases and J by 1 base, with 9 bases between them. Germline V gene sequence: CDR1 SNHLY, CDR2 FYNNEI. The CDR3 DNA is TGTGCCAGCAGTGAGGATAGCGGGAACACCGGGGAGCTGTTTTTT. Protein: CASSEDSGNTGELFF.

This clone was detected only a few times. The CDR3 nucleotides are TGTGCCAGTAGAACAGGGTTGGTTCAGCCCCAGCATTTT. This gives the protein CASRTGLVQPQHF. The J gene is TRBJ1-5, the V gene TRBV19, with a weak D call TRBD1 (6 bases). The V end was cut by 6 bases, the J end by 6 bases, with 12 bases between. The CDR3 is 13 amino acids. From germline, CDR1 is LNHDA and CDR2 SQIVND (reference sequence).

This clone was seen more than once but under ten times. CDR3 region: CATSRGGQGASYNEQFF. In DNA form, the CDR3 reads TGTGCCACCAGCAGAGGCGGGCAGGGGGCGTCCTACAATGAGCAGTTCTTC. This rearrangement joins TRBV15 to TRBJ2-1, with TRBD1 matching over 8 bases. The CDR3 consists of 17 residues. Germline V CDR1 and CDR2: LNHNV, YYDKDF (reference sequence). Losses at the gene ends were 1 base for V and 1 base for J; bases not matched to a gene: 6.

The table lists this clone with many counts. The rearrangement links TRBV28 to TRBJ2-1; possibly TRBD1 or TRBD2 for D (5 bases each). The CDR3 contains 12 residues. The V gene's germline CDR1 is MDHEN and CDR2 SYDVKM. Between the trimmed V and J ends, which lost 5 bases and 9 bases, there was a span of 11 bases. CDR3 residues: CASSAGTGEQFF. The CDR3 DNA sequence: TGTGCCAGCAGTGCAGGGACCGGTGAGCAGTTCTTC.

This clone was seen ten or more times. This chain connects TRBV29-1 to TRBJ2-2; a weak D match, TRBD1 (5 bases). V shed 5 bases and J shed 1 base, with 8 bases lying between them. Per the germline V gene, CDR1 is SQVTM and CDR2 is ANQGSEA. The CDR3 loop spans 13 amino acids. CDR3 sequence: CSVPRENTGELFF. CDR3 coding DNA: TGCAGCGTTCCCAGGGAGAACACCGGGGAGCTGTTTTTT.

V is TRBV30 and J is TRBJ1-1, with D possibly TRBD1 on 5 matching bases. Trimming removed 7 bases from V and 4 bases from J, with 16 bases in between. There are 13 residues in the CDR3. Germline values: CDR1 GTSNPN, CDR2 SVGIG (reference sequence). Here the CDR3 reads CASPGGIGTEAFF. In DNA form, the CDR3 reads TGTGCCTCCCCCGGGGGGATCGGCACTGAAGCTTTCTTT.

This clone occurred many times. The chain has TRBV29-1 and TRBJ1-5, with 10 bases that match TRBD1. V lost 6 bases, J lost 7 bases, and 6 bases stayed unmatched. The CDR3 consists of 13 residues. Germline CDR1 SQVTM, CDR2 ANQGSEA. The CDR3 reads CSVTGQGGQPQHF. The CDR3 bases are TGCAGCGTCACAGGACAGGGGGGACAGCCCCAGCATTTT.

V gene TRBV7-8 combines with J gene TRBJ2-5; TRBD1 matches at 7 bases. The CDR3 totals 16 residues. Germline lookup yields CDR1 SGHVS and CDR2 FQNEAQ. V gave up 5 bases and J gave up 2 bases; unmatched junction bases: 11. CDR3 loop: CASSPVGQIVQETQYF. The CDR3 DNA is TGTGCCAGCAGCCCAGTGGGACAGATAGTACAAGAGACCCAGTACTTC.

The sample holds a few counts of this clone. V usage is TRBV6-5 and J usage is TRBJ2-3; D is unclear. Germline CDR1 reads MNHEY; CDR2 reads SVGAGI. The V gene lost 6 bases and the J gene lost 2 bases, with 12 bases spanning the gap. This CDR3 spans 14 amino acids. CDR3 loop: CASRALDFTDTQYF. The CDR3, as DNA: TGTGCCAGCAGAGCCCTAGATTTCACAGATACGCAGTATTTT.

With regard to this clone: Germline and junction disagree at one end, which may indicate a read error. The rearrangement joins TRBV5-1 to TRBJ2-7; D gene uncertain. The CDR3 contains 12 residues. The germline CDR1 and CDR2 sequences are SGHRS and YFSETQ. The CDR3 DNA follows: TGCGCCAGCAGGTTGGATAGAAACGAGCAGTACTTC. It specifies CASRLDRNEQYF.

This clone turned up a few times. V usage is TRBV29-1 and J usage is TRBJ2-7, with TRBD1 matching over 7 bases. The CDR3 contains 17 residues. Germline lookup yields CDR1 SQVTM and CDR2 ANQGSEA. J gave up 2 bases and V 4 bases, and 17 bases lay outside the gene matches. This CDR3 reads CSVARTGTDRLAYEQYF. The CDR3 region has the DNA TGCAGCGTTGCCCGGACCGGGACAGACCGACTCGCCTACGAGCAGTACTTC.

This clone was counted a few times. This rearrangement joins TRBV4-1 to TRBJ2-5; D is uncertain. V dropped 1 base and J dropped 5 bases, with 5 bases sitting between them. The germline CDR1 and CDR2 sequences are MGHRA and YSYEKL. The CDR3 sequence is 12 residues long. The CDR3 region is CASSQVRETQYF. The DNA of the CDR3 is TGCGCCAGCAGCCAAGTCAGGGAGACCCAGTACTTC.

The chain employs TRBV30 and TRBJ1-6; TRBD1 aligns across 9 bases. Germline CDR1 is GTSNPN and CDR2 is SVGIG (reference sequence). Trimming at V came to 3 bases and at J to 10 bases, leaving 4 bases not matched to a gene. The CDR3 length is 13 residues. The chain's CDR3 is CAWRDRGASPLHF. The CDR3 bases are TGTGCCTGGAGGGACAGGGGTGCGTCACCCCTCCACTTT.

The gene calls are TRBV10-3 and TRBJ1-2; the match to TRBD1 covers 8 bases. Per the germline V gene, CDR1 is ENHRY and CDR2 is SYGVKD. Trimming cost V 4 bases and J 3 bases; bases outside gene matches: 1. The CDR3 is 13 residues long. CDR3 sequence reads: CAISAGGDYGYTF. The CDR3 nucleotides are TGTGCCATCAGTGCAGGGGGCGACTATGGCTACACCTTC.

As DNA, the CDR3 is TGCAGCGTGAGGACAGGGGGCGCCTTTGGGGCCAACGTCCTGACTTTC. Translated: CSVRTGGAFGANVLTF. The gene calls are TRBV29-1 and TRBJ2-6; 11 positions match TRBD1. Germline values: CDR1 SQVTM, CDR2 ANQGSEA. The CDR3 length is 16 residues. With V trimmed by 6 bases and J by 3 bases, 7 bases remained unmatched.

This chain uses TRBV2 with TRBJ2-7, with a possible D match to TRBD2 (5 bases). CDR1 is SNHLY, CDR2 FYNNEI, per germline. This CDR3 region has 14 residues. The V and J ends lost 10 bases and 9 bases respectively, with 25 bases between them. This CDR3 is CATNPEASKGWQYF. CDR3 coding DNA: TGTGCCACCAACCCAGAAGCTAGCAAGGGTTGGCAGTACTTC. The full variable domain, its missing parts supplied by reference TRBV2 and TRBJ2-7, is EPEVTQTPSHQVTQMGQEVILRCVPISNHLYFYWYRQILGQKVEFLVSFYNNEISEKSEIFDDQFSVERPDGSNFTLKIRSTKLEDSAMYFCATNPEASKGWQYFGPGTRLTVT.

The sample holds a few counts of this clone. This chain joins TRBV14 and TRBJ2-7, with D possibly being TRBD1 or TRBD2 (5 bases each). Trimming removed 4 bases at V and 1 base at J, with 11 bases between. This CDR3 has 14 amino acids. Germline lookup yields CDR1 SGHDN and CDR2 FVKESK. The chain's CDR3 is CASSPRGKSYEQYF. The CDR3 coding sequence is TGTGCCAGCAGCCCCCGGGGCAAATCCTACGAGCAGTACTTC. The whole variable domain, filled in from reference TRBV14 and TRBJ2-7, reads EAGVTQFPSHSVIEKGQTVTLRCDPISGHDNLYWYRRVMGKEIKFLLHFVKESKQDESGMPNNRFLAERTGGTYSTLKVQPAELEDSGVYFCASSPRGKSYEQYFGPGTRLTVT.

This clone has more than one count but fewer than ten. The J gene is TRBJ2-7, the V gene TRBV30, with a possible D match to TRBD1 (5 bases). The CDR3 contains 14 residues. The germline V gene has CDR1 GTSNPN and CDR2 SVGIG (reference sequence). V was pared by 5 bases and J by 2 bases, with 16 bases between. As DNA, the CDR3 is TGTGCCTGGGTCCCTCAGGGCGCTACCTACGAGCAGTACTTC. Protein product: CAWVPQGATYEQYF.

This chain joins TRBV25-1 and TRBJ2-1, with 11 bases aligning to TRBD2. V lost 8 bases, J lost 3 bases, and 6 bases stayed unmatched. CDR1 is MGHDK, CDR2 SYGVNS, per germline. The length of the CDR3 is 15 residues. For the CDR3, the DNA is TGTGCCAGCGGTCCAGGGACTAGCGGCTACAATGAGCAGTTCTTC. Its translation is CASGPGTSGYNEQFF.